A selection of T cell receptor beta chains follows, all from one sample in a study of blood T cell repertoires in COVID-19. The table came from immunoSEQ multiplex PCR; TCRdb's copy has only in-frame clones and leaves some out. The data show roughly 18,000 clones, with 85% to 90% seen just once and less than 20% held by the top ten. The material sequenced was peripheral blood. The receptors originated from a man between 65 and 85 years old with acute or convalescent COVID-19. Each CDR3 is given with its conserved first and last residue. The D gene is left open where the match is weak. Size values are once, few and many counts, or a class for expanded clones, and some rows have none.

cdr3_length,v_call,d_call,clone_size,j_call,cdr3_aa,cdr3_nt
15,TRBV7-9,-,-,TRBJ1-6,CASSGRDGGNSPLHF,TGTGCCAGCAGCGGCAGGGACGGGGGGAATTCACCCCTCCACTTT
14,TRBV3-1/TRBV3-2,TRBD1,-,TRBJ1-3,CASSPDRVGNTIYF,TGTGCCAGCAGCCCGGACAGGGTGGGCAACACCATATATTTT
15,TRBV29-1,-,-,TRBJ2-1,CSLRPGAGFSNEQFF,TGCAGCCTCAGACCAGGGGCAGGGTTCAGCAATGAGCAGTTCTTC
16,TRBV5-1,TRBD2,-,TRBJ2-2,CASSLGTSGLTGELFF,TGCGCCAGCAGCTTGGGGACTAGCGGGCTCACCGGGGAGCTGTTTTTT
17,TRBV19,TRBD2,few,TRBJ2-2,CASSGEASGQNTGELFF,TGTGCCAGTAGTGGGGAAGCTAGCGGACAAAACACCGGGGAGCTGTTTTTT
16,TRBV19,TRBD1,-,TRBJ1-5,CASSLEGTGGYQPQHF,TGTGCCAGTAGCCTAGAAGGGACAGGGGGGTATCAGCCCCAGCATTTT
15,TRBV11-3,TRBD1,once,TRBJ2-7,CASSLAGTGPHEQYF,TGTGCCAGCAGCTTAGCTGGGACAGGGCCCCACGAGCAGTACTTC
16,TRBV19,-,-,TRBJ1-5,CASSIDHTDSNQPQHF,TGTGCCAGTAGTATAGATCACACAGATAGCAATCAGCCCCAGCATTTT
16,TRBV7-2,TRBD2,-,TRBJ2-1,CASRGLLAGGYNEQFF,TGTGCCTCCCGTGGGTTACTAGCGGGAGGGTACAATGAGCAGTTCTTC
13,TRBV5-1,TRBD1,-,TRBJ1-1,CASSLEGAGEAFF,TGCGCCAGCAGCTTGGAGGGGGCTGGTGAAGCTTTCTTT
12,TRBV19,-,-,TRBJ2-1,CASSIAGNEQFF,TGTGCCAGTAGTATAGCAGGCAATGAGCAGTTCTTC